The subject of this entry is one TCR beta chain. A universal primer site and UMIs were added as TCR cDNA was made by 5'RACE template switching. From the 5' RACE reads, TCRdb called clonotypes with MiXCR, one entry per CDR3 protein. The data show some 350,000 distinct CDR3 sequences, 3.5% to 4.5% seen once. The germline V gene has CDR1 SGHAT and CDR2 FQNNGV. Trimming cost V 4 bases and J 2 bases; bases outside gene matches: 4. The length of the CDR3 is 16 residues. These data come from a study of T cells after yellow fever vaccination. This chain connects TRBV11-2 to TRBJ2-3; TRBD2 aligns across 12 bases. This receptor was obtained from a man in his late teens or twenties who received the YFV17D yellow fever vaccine. This material consisted of PBMCs, taken 5 days after the yellow fever booster vaccination. CDR3: CASSSGLAGYTDTQYF. The CDR3 bases are TGTGCCAGCAGCTCCGGACTAGCGGGATACACAGATACGCAGTATTTT.